The clone carrying this T cell receptor (beta chain) was detected many times. The antigen is not known. This record comes from a study of T-cell memory formation after mild COVID-19. Trimming took off 2 bases at V and 1 base at J, with 8 bases between the two ends. Germline V gives CDR1 SQVTM, CDR2 ANQGSEA. The CDR3 totals 14 residues. General study results and limits: Some responding clones appeared in pre-infection memory, suggesting cross-reactive memory joined. Clones that contracted from day 15 to 85 had balanced CD4/CD8; later expanders were CD4+ biased.

MiXCR, run by TCRdb on the 5' RACE reads, gives a single entry per CDR3 protein. The table lists 250,000 to 350,000 distinct CDR3 sequences, 15% of them singletons, with roughly 23% in the top ten. The receptor comes from a man aged 18 to 35 who had mild COVID-19 (a few samples of this study predate the infection). Cell type and time point are not known. The chain joins TRBV29-1 to TRBJ2-2; the D call may be TRBD1 or TRBD2 (5 bases each). Sequenced sample: PBMCs or a T cell subset sorted from them (not recorded which). The CDR3: CSVELGRNTGELFF. The CDR3 DNA is TGCAGCGTTGAACTGGGACGGAACACCGGGGAGCTGTTTTTT.